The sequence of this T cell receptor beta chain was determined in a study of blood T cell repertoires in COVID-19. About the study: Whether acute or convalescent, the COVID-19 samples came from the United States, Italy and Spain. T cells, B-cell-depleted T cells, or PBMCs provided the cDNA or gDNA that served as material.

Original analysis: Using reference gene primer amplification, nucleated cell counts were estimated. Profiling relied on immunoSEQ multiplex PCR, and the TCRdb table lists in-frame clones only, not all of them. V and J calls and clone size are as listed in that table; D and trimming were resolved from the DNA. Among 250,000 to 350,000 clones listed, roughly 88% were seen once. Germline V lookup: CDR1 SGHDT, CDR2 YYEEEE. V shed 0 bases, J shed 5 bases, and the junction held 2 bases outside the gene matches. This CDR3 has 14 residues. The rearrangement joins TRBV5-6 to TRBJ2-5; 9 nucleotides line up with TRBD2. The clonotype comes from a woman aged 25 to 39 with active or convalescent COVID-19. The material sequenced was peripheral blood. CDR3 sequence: CASSLGGGAETQYF. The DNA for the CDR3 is TGTGCCAGCAGCTTGGGCGGGGGGGCGGAGACCCAGTACTTC.